Reported below is one TCR beta chain. This table comes from immunoSEQ multiplex PCR, and its TCRdb copy is limited to in-frame clones, with some not included. The table has about 210,000 clones, more than 85% seen once. The data were obtained in a study of blood T cell repertoires in COVID-19. For the study at large: Sample material is recorded as cDNA or gDNA derived from T cells, B-cell-depleted T cells, or PBMCs.

Germline loops: CDR1 MDHEN, CDR2 SYDVKM. This CDR3 is 14 amino acids long. After removal of 7 bases from V and 2 bases from J, the junction contained 5 bases not matched to a gene. The chain links TRBV28 to TRBJ1-5; 7 bases match TRBD1. The TCR originated in a man aged 55 to 70 with acute or convalescent COVID-19. Sequencing was done on a sample of peripheral blood. The CDR3 reads CASNTGVGNQPQHF. Written as DNA, the CDR3 is TGTGCCAGCAACACAGGGGTCGGCAATCAGCCCCAGCATTTT.